Listed here are 15 T cell receptor beta chains from one sample, sequenced in a study of blood T cell repertoires in COVID-19. The method was immunoSEQ multiplex PCR; TCRdb's version includes in-frame clones alone and lacks a portion of them. The sample comprises under 200,000 clones, about 90% of which are singletons, and roughly 2.5% rests with the top ten. The sample was peripheral blood. The receptors originated from a man aged 35-49 years with active or convalescent COVID-19.

V and J are TRBV12-3 or TRBV12-4 and TRBJ1-2, with D possibly TRBD1 on 6 matching bases. The CDR3 has 13 residues. Deletions cut 7 bases from V and 8 bases from J, with 17 bases between. The DNA of the CDR3 is TGTGCCAGCAATACACAGGGCTGGAGCGGCTACACCTTC. Its protein product is CASNTQGWSGYTF.

This chain uses TRBV21-1 with TRBJ2-1; the table's D call, TRBD2, was not checked against the DNA. TRBV21-1 is noted as a pseudogene. CDR3 size: 15 residues. The CDR3 reads CASSKKRELENEQFF. The CDR3 bases are TGTGCCAGCAGCAAAAAGAGGGAACTAGAAAATGAGCAGTTCTTC.

V and J are TRBV5-6 and TRBJ2-1, with TRBD1 matching over 9 bases. Trimming at V came to 0 bases and at J to 8 bases, leaving 6 bases not matched to a gene. CDR1 and CDR2 (germline): SGHDT, YYEEEE. There are 15 residues in the CDR3. Written as DNA, the CDR3 is TGTGCCAGCAGCTTGGCCAGGACAGGGGACGATGAGCAGTTCTTC. It codes for CASSLARTGDDEQFF.

The rearrangement links TRBV24-1 to TRBJ2-5; no clear D. CDR1 is KGHDR and CDR2 is SFDVKD in the germline V gene. The CDR3 runs to 12 residues. Trimming removed 4 bases from V and 5 bases from J, with 7 bases in between. CDR3 nucleotides: TGTGCCACCAGTGACGGGTGGGAGACCCAGTACTTC. As protein: CATSDGWETQYF.

This chain joins TRBV7-6 and TRBJ1-5; D not certain. V was trimmed by 1 base and J by 6 bases, leaving 13 bases between them. The CDR3 is 15 amino acids. Germline assignment: CDR1 SGHVS and CDR2 FNYEAQ. The CDR3 DNA reads as TGTGCCAGCAGCTTAGATACGGGGATGGGTCAGCCCCAGCATTTT. Amino acid sequence: CASSLDTGMGQPQHF. Filled out from reference TRBV7-6 and TRBJ1-5, the complete variable domain reads GAGVSQSPRYKVTKRGQDVALRCDPISGHVSLYWYRQALGQGPEFLTYFNYEAQQDKSGLPNDRFSAERPEGSISTLTIQRTEQRDSAMYRCASSLDTGMGQPQHFGDGTRLSIL.

This rearrangement joins TRBV15 to TRBJ1-1; 9 bases line up with TRBD1. Losses at the gene ends were 5 bases for V and 1 base for J; bases not matched to a gene: 11. The germline gives CDR1 LNHNV, CDR2 YYDKDF (reference sequence). CDR3 length: 17 residues. The CDR3 protein is CATSPTGTGRANTEAFF. In nucleotides, the CDR3 is TGTGCCACCAGCCCTACCGGGACAGGGCGAGCGAACACTGAAGCTTTCTTT.

The V gene is TRBV6-2 or TRBV6-3, the J gene TRBJ2-7, with 10 bases matching TRBD2. The CDR3 loop spans 16 amino acids. Trimming took 5 bases from V and 1 from J; bases not matched to a gene: 8. Germline CDR1 MNHEY, CDR2 SVGEGT. The CDR3 is CASSHKTSGLSYEQYF. DNA for the CDR3: TGTGCCAGCAGTCACAAGACTAGCGGGCTATCCTACGAGCAGTACTTC.

The chain uses TRBV5-4 and TRBJ2-5; 7 bases agree with TRBD1. Trimming cost V 4 bases and J 4 bases; bases outside gene matches: 7. The CDR3 length is 14 residues. Germline CDR1 is SGHNT and CDR2 is YYREEE (reference sequence). The CDR3 loop reads CASSAEGARETQYF. The CDR3 DNA reads as TGTGCCAGCAGCGCCGAGGGGGCTAGAGAGACCCAGTACTTC.

The sample holds a few counts of this clone. The chain couples TRBV10-3 to TRBJ2-5; 9 bases line up with TRBD1. The CDR3 extends over 17 amino acids. CDR1 and CDR2 from the germline V gene are ENHRY and SYGVKD. V was pared by 2 bases and J by 1 base, with 8 bases of the junction left unmatched. The CDR3 DNA reads TGTGCCATCAGTGAGCCCTGGACAGGGGAGACCCAAGAGACCCAGTACTTC. Translating it yields CAISEPWTGETQETQYF.

The J gene is TRBJ2-3, the V gene TRBV4-2; unclear D gene. Trimming removed 0 bases from V and 0 bases from J, with 10 bases in between. Germline lookup yields CDR1 LGHNA and CDR2 YNFKEQ. The CDR3 covers 16 residues. CDR3 coding DNA: TGTGCCAGCAGCCAAGACGCCCAGGCTAGCACAGATACGCAGTATTTT. Translation: CASSQDAQASTDTQYF.

The rearrangement links TRBV3-1 (or the pseudogene TRBV3-2) to TRBJ2-1; TRBD1 matches 9 bases. The CDR3 sequence is 15 residues long. V lost 0 bases, J lost 3 bases, and 0 bases stayed unmatched. The germline V gene has CDR1 LGHDT and CDR2 YNNKEL (reference sequence). CDR3 nucleotide sequence: TGTGCCAGCAGCCAAGAGGGACAGGGCTACAATGAGCAGTTCTTC. Its protein is CASSQEGQGYNEQFF.

The J gene is TRBJ2-1, the V gene TRBV5-1, with 9 bases fitting TRBD1. V dropped 3 bases and J dropped 4; count of bases not matched to a gene: 5. The CDR3 is made up of 15 amino acids. CDR1 is SGHRS and CDR2 is YFSETQ in the germline V gene. The CDR3 nucleotides are TGCGCCAGCAGCTGGAGGACAGGGGCTTACAATGAGCAGTTCTTC. Translating it yields CASSWRTGAYNEQFF.

V gene TRBV6-6 combines with J gene TRBJ1-6, with a possible D match to TRBD1 (6 bases). Germline CDR1 is MNHNY and CDR2 is SVGAGI (reference sequence). Trimming cost V 9 bases and J 1 base, with 16 bases left between them. The CDR3 totals 16 residues. CDR3 loop: CASTLYQGSYNSPLHF. The CDR3 DNA reads as TGTGCCAGTACCTTATATCAGGGGTCCTATAATTCACCCCTCCACTTT.

The rearrangement links TRBV27 to TRBJ2-2; 9 positions agree with TRBD2. V lost 6 bases to trimming and J lost 4 bases; unmatched junction nucleotides: 6. This CDR3 is 15 amino acids long. Germline V CDR1 and CDR2: MNHEY, SMNVEV (reference sequence). CDR3 sequence (DNA): TGTGCCAGCAGAGTAGCGGGGGCGGTCACCGGGGAGCTGTTTTTT. Translation gives CASRVAGAVTGELFF.

The chain couples TRBV6-5 to TRBJ1-5; D unresolved. Germline V gene lookup returns CDR1 MNHEY and CDR2 SVGAGI. V dropped 6 bases and J dropped 3 bases, with 9 bases sitting between them. The CDR3 consists of 13 residues. CDR3 DNA sequence: TGTGCCAGCAGACAGAGTCTCAATCAGCCCCAGCATTTT. It encodes CASRQSLNQPQHF.